Listed here are 31 T cell receptor beta chains from one sample, sequenced in a study of T cells in Graves' hyperthyroidism and ophthalmopathy. Amplification of TCR beta CDR3 regions used RNA as the template. The HTBI primer set served for first-round RT-PCR of the TCR CDR3. MiXCR, applied by TCRdb to the multiplex PCR reads, yields one record per CDR3 protein. The sample yields approximately 200,000 distinct CDR3 sequences, around 20% seen once. The specimen was blood. The origin of the receptors is a man aged 40-50 years with Graves' hyperthyroidism.

The chain uses TRBV11-2 and TRBJ2-5; 7 bases line up with TRBD1. The CDR3 covers 14 residues. Germline assignment: CDR1 SGHAT and CDR2 FQNNGV. V trimming: 5 bases; J trimming: 12 bases; junction bases outside the gene matches: 15. CDR3 loop: CASSVPARGPREYF. The CDR3 nucleotides read TGTGCCAGCAGCGTTCCCGCTAGGGGGCCCAGGGAGTACTTC.

In this sample, this clonotype turned up many times. J is TRBJ2-7 and V is TRBV20-1; weak D call: TRBD1 (6 bases). Germline-derived CDR1 and CDR2 are DFQATT and SNEGSKA (reference sequence). V was cut by 4 bases and J by 2 bases, with 15 bases left in between. The CDR3 sequence is 14 residues long. This CDR3 reads CSANPQDRTYEQYF. The DNA of the CDR3 is TGCAGTGCTAACCCCCAGGACAGAACCTACGAGCAGTACTTC.

Ten or more counts support this clonotype. The CDR3 DNA sequence: TGTGCCATCAGTGGGCTGAACCAAGAGACCCAGTACTTC. Translated: CAISGLNQETQYF. The V gene is TRBV10-3, the J gene TRBJ2-5, with D hard to call. Trimming took off 4 bases at V and 0 bases at J, with 6 bases between the two ends. In germline, CDR1 is ENHRY, CDR2 SYGVKD. The CDR3 loop spans 13 amino acids.

The table lists this clonotype with a few counts. The chain carries TRBV6-1 and TRBJ2-5; 9 nucleotides align to TRBD2. Losses at the gene ends were 1 base for V and 2 bases for J; bases not matched to a gene: 2. This CDR3 spans 15 amino acids. Germline values: CDR1 MNHNS, CDR2 SASEGT. The CDR3 DNA reads TGTGCCAGCAGTGAAGAGCGGGGGGCTCAAGAGACCCAGTACTTC. This codes for CASSEERGAQETQYF.

The rearrangement uses TRBV7-3 and TRBJ2-5; D gene unclear. Germline V CDR1 and CDR2: SGHTA, FQGTGA. With 1 base removed from V and 5 bases from J, the gap between germline ends came to 8 bases. CDR3 length equals 13 residues. The CDR3 DNA follows: TGTGCCAGCAGCTTAATGGCATGGGAGACCCAGTACTTC. Encoded protein: CASSLMAWETQYF.

This clonotype was seen a single time. The CDR3 loop is CASSLVLGGGNTGELFF. CDR3 sequence (DNA): TGTGCCAGCAGCTTAGTTTTGGGCGGGGGGAACACCGGGGAGCTGTTTTTT. The rearrangement links TRBV7-2 to TRBJ2-2; TRBD2 matches 7 bases. With V trimmed by 1 base and J by 1 base, 6 bases remained unmatched. Germline V CDR1 and CDR2: SGHTA, FQGNSA. This CDR3 comprises 17 residues.

V gene TRBV15 combines with J gene TRBJ2-3; TRBD2 agrees at 9 bases. The ends lost 0 bases at V and 2 bases at J; junction bases unmatched: 6. CDR1 and CDR2 (germline): LNHNV, YYDKDF (reference sequence). This CDR3 region has 17 residues. In nucleotides, the CDR3 is TGTGCCACCAGCAGAGATACCCTAGCGGGGAACACAGATACGCAGTATTTT. Translating it yields CATSRDTLAGNTDTQYF.

This clonotype was recorded at least ten times. The chain recombines TRBV7-2 with TRBJ2-5, with a weak D call TRBD1 (5 bases). The CDR3 is 13 amino acids. Per the germline V gene, CDR1 is SGHTA and CDR2 is FQGNSA. Trimming shortened V by 4 bases and J by 5 bases, and 11 bases separated the two germline ends. The CDR3 DNA sequence: TGTGCCAGCAGCTCAGGGCCACGGGAGACCCAGTACTTC. Protein: CASSSGPRETQYF. The full variable domain, completed using reference TRBV7-2 and TRBJ2-5, is GAGVSQSPSNKVTEKGKDVELRCDPISGHTALYWYRQSLGQGLEFLIYFQGNSAPDKSGLPSDRFSAERTGGSVSTLTIQRTQQEDSAVYLCASSSGPRETQYFGPGTRLLVL.

The table lists this clonotype with a few counts. This rearrangement joins TRBV20-1 to TRBJ2-2; D is perhaps TRBD1 (5 bases). With 1 base removed from V and 6 bases from J, the gap between germline ends came to 12 bases. The CDR3 runs to 14 residues. The germline CDR1 and CDR2 sequences are DFQATT and SNEGSKA (reference sequence). DNA for the CDR3: TGCAGTGCTAGAGCCGCTCTAGGGGCCGGGGAGCTGTTTTTT. Protein: CSARAALGAGELFF.

This clonotype was counted many times. The V and J genes are TRBV28 and TRBJ2-4, with 8 nucleotides matching TRBD1. J lost 4 bases, V lost 6 bases, and 5 bases had no gene match. The CDR3 runs 14 residues. Germline V CDR1 and CDR2: MDHEN, SYDVKM. CDR3 sequence (DNA): TGTGCCAGCAGCCGACAGGGGACAAAAAACATTCAGTACTTC. This encodes CASSRQGTKNIQYF.

This clonotype was counted ten times or more. Here the CDR3 DNA reads TGTGCCAGCAGCTCGGACAGGGTACGAGACGAAAAACTGTTTTTT. It translates to CASSSDRVRDEKLFF. The rearrangement joins TRBV7-9 to TRBJ1-4; 8 bases fit TRBD1. After removal of 4 bases from V and 8 bases from J, the junction contained 9 bases not matched to a gene. CDR3 length: 15 amino acids. In germline, CDR1 is SEHNR, CDR2 FQNEAQ (reference sequence).

This clonotype was seen only a few times. The gene calls are TRBV3-1 and TRBJ2-2; 10 bases align to TRBD2. The germline V gene has CDR1 LGHDT and CDR2 YNNKEL (reference sequence). After removal of 1 base from V and 5 bases from J, the junction contained 4 bases not matched to a gene. This CDR3 is 16 amino acids long. The CDR3: CASSQGSGGATGELFF. CDR3 nucleotides: TGTGCCAGCAGCCAAGGAAGCGGGGGGGCTACCGGGGAGCTGTTTTTT.

A few counts support this clonotype. The V and J genes are TRBV14 and TRBJ2-5; no firm D call. V gave up 4 bases and J gave up 2 bases, with 5 bases separating them. The CDR3 loop spans 12 amino acids. Germline V gene data show CDR1 as SGHDN and CDR2 as FVKESK. CDR3 amino acids: CASSRVQETQYF. The CDR3, as DNA: TGTGCCAGCAGCCGGGTTCAAGAGACCCAGTACTTC.

This clonotype appeared once. The rearrangement links TRBV12-3 or TRBV12-4 to TRBJ2-3; no firm D call. The CDR3 is 13 residues long. V was cut by 7 bases and J by 3 bases, with 11 bases left in between. The CDR3 DNA sequence: TGTGCCAGCACCCCCGGAAGGACAGATACGCAGTATTTT. It codes for CASTPGRTDTQYF.

This clonotype has at least ten counts. The V and J genes are TRBV13 and TRBJ1-2; a weak D match, TRBD1 (5 bases). This CDR3 has 14 amino acids. V lost 0 bases and J lost 1, with 6 bases in between. Germline CDR1 and CDR2: PRHDT and FYEKMQ (reference sequence). The DNA for the CDR3 is TGTGCCAGCAGCTTAGGGGGGGATAACTATGGCTACACCTTC. Protein: CASSLGGDNYGYTF.

There are many counts of this clonotype. The J gene is TRBJ2-3, the V gene TRBV5-1, with TRBD2 matching 12 bases. Germline V CDR1 and CDR2: SGHRS, YFSETQ. The CDR3 contains 17 residues. The V gene end was trimmed by 4 bases and the J gene end by 0 bases; junction bases not matched to a gene: 6. In DNA form, the CDR3 reads TGCGCCAGCAGCCCGCGGACTAGCGGGGTTAGCACAGATACGCAGTATTTT. This sequence encodes CASSPRTSGVSTDTQYF.

This clonotype was observed many times. The V and J genes are TRBV28 and TRBJ1-2; 7 bases line up with TRBD1. CDR1 is MDHEN and CDR2 is SYDVKM in the germline V gene. Germline trimming cut 2 bases from V and 4 bases from J; bases unmatched to any gene: 4. The CDR3 sequence is 14 residues long. The CDR3 nucleotides are TGTGCCAGCAGTTTACAGGACAGGACCTATGGCTACACCTTC. It yields the protein CASSLQDRTYGYTF.

Ten or more counts support this clonotype. V is TRBV10-3 and J is TRBJ2-5; 9 nucleotides match TRBD2. J was trimmed by 1 base and V by 4 bases; bases with no gene match: 4. This CDR3 comprises 15 residues. CDR1 and CDR2 (germline): ENHRY, SYGVKD. The chain's CDR3 is CAISGMTSGQETQYF. CDR3 sequence (DNA): TGTGCCATCAGTGGAATGACTAGCGGCCAAGAGACCCAGTACTTC.

This clonotype was detected only a few times. The gene calls are TRBV6-1 and TRBJ2-3; D remains ambiguous. The germline CDR1 and CDR2 sequences are MNHNS and SASEGT. V lost 8 bases to trimming and J lost 4 bases, with 13 bases between them. The CDR3 totals 13 residues. The CDR3 reads CASSDGTSDTQYF. In nucleotides, the CDR3 is TGTGCCAGCTCCGACGGTACTTCAGATACGCAGTATTTT.

The rearrangement links TRBV5-6 to TRBJ2-1; possibly TRBD1 for D (5 bases). The CDR3 is 16 amino acids. V lost 0 bases and J lost 3, with 13 bases in between. Per the germline V gene, CDR1 is SGHDT and CDR2 is YYEEEE. The CDR3 spells CASSLELEGVYNEQFF. CDR3 in DNA: TGTGCCAGCAGCTTGGAGCTGGAAGGGGTCTACAATGAGCAGTTCTTC.

The V and J genes are TRBV19 and TRBJ2-3; D gene uncertain. This CDR3 is built from 15 residues. The germline V and J ends were trimmed by 7 bases and 3 bases, with 17 bases remaining between them. The germline gives CDR1 LNHDA, CDR2 SQIVND (reference sequence). CDR3 coding DNA: TGTGCCAGTAAGACTTATCGTGCTTCTACAGATACGCAGTATTTT. Translation: CASKTYRASTDTQYF. Based on the CDR3 plus reference TRBV19 and TRBJ2-3, the full variable domain is DGGITQSPKYLFRKEGQNVTLSCEQNLNHDAMYWYRQDPGQGLRLIYYSQIVNDFQKGDIAEGYSVSREKKESFPLTVTSAQKNPTAFYLCASKTYRASTDTQYFGPGTRLTVL.

V and J are TRBV24-1 and TRBJ2-3; D unresolved. V dropped 7 bases and J dropped 2 bases, with 15 bases sitting between them. CDR1 KGHDR and CDR2 SFDVKD come from the germline V gene. This CDR3 region has 15 residues. The CDR3 region is CATSRLQANTDTQYF. The DNA of the CDR3 is TGTGCCACCAGCCGTTTGCAGGCCAACACAGATACGCAGTATTTT.

In its sample, this clonotype was seen many times. The chain employs TRBV5-1 and TRBJ1-2; 7 bases match TRBD1. The length of the CDR3 is 12 residues. V shed 2 bases and J 8 bases; nucleotides not matched to a gene: 3. Germline V lookup: CDR1 SGHRS, CDR2 YFSETQ. The CDR3 region is CASSFGQDGYTF. The CDR3 nucleotides are TGCGCCAGCAGCTTCGGACAGGACGGCTACACCTTC.

At least ten counts were recorded for this clonotype. The chain recombines TRBV27 with TRBJ2-3, with a tentative D call TRBD1 (6 bases). The V and J ends lost 2 bases and 8 bases respectively, with 11 bases between them. The CDR3 length is 13 residues. The germline V gene has CDR1 MNHEY and CDR2 SMNVEV (reference sequence). CDR3 protein: CASSLEGVGTQYF. Written as DNA, the CDR3 is TGTGCCAGCAGTTTAGAGGGGGTTGGTACGCAGTATTTT.

This clonotype came up many times. V usage is TRBV30 and J usage is TRBJ2-1; 11 bases agree with TRBD2. CDR3 length: 14 amino acids. The junction had 3 bases not matched to a gene; V was cut back by 5 bases and J by 3 bases. Germline-derived CDR1 and CDR2 are GTSNPN and SVGIG (reference sequence). This chain's CDR3 is CAWGGLADYNEQFF. The CDR3 coding sequence is TGTGCCTGGGGGGGACTAGCGGACTACAATGAGCAGTTCTTC.

For the CDR3, the DNA is TGTGCCAGCAGCTTGGGGGACAGGGGACAGCCCCAGCATTTT. This encodes CASSLGDRGQPQHF. J is TRBJ1-5 and V is TRBV7-2; 10 bases map to TRBD1. The germline CDR1 and CDR2 sequences are SGHTA and FQGNSA. With 3 bases clipped from V and 7 bases from J, the junction kept 3 bases outside the gene matches. This CDR3 region has 14 residues.

This clonotype came up many times. This chain links TRBV2 with TRBJ1-1; 7 nucleotides line up with TRBD1. Germline loops: CDR1 SNHLY, CDR2 FYNNEI. The CDR3 is 12 amino acids. J gave up 6 bases and V 6 bases, and 4 bases lay outside the gene matches. The CDR3, as DNA: TGTGCCAGCAGGTACACAGGGGCTGAAGCTTTCTTT. It encodes CASRYTGAEAFF.

This clonotype was observed at least ten times. J is TRBJ1-1 and V is TRBV12-3 or TRBV12-4; 7 nucleotides match TRBD1. With V trimmed by 5 bases and J by 11 bases, 11 bases remained unmatched. This CDR3 has 13 amino acids. The CDR3 is CASSPTGSPVAFF. DNA of the CDR3: TGTGCCAGCAGTCCGACAGGGAGCCCGGTGGCTTTCTTT.

The table lists this clonotype with many counts. This chain links TRBV20-1 with TRBJ1-5; D possibly corresponds to TRBD1 (5 bases). This CDR3 has 14 amino acids. The germline V and J ends were trimmed by 5 bases and 4 bases, with 15 bases remaining between them. In germline, CDR1 is DFQATT, CDR2 SNEGSKA (reference sequence). The CDR3 region has the DNA TGCAGTGCTGGGGACGCCGGACCAAATCAGCCCCAGCATTTT. Its translation: CSAGDAGPNQPQHF.

This clonotype was seen repeatedly, ten times or more. The rearrangement links TRBV11-2 to TRBJ2-3, with a possible D match to TRBD1 (6 bases). Trimming pared 5 bases from V and 3 bases from J, leaving 15 bases between. Germline lookup yields CDR1 SGHAT and CDR2 FQNNGV. This CDR3 comprises 15 residues. CDR3 in DNA: TGTGCCAGCAGCCTACAACAGGGTAGGACAGATACGCAGTATTTT. Its protein product is CASSLQQGRTDTQYF.

This clonotype has ten or more counts. V is TRBV7-2 and J is TRBJ2-3; no clear D gene. The V and J ends lost 4 bases and 5 bases respectively, with 16 bases between them. The CDR3 is 15 residues long. Germline CDR1 SGHTA, CDR2 FQGNSA. CDR3 amino acids: CASSSRGLDEDTQYF. In DNA form, the CDR3 reads TGTGCCAGCAGCTCCCGCGGCCTCGATGAAGATACGCAGTATTTT. Supplemented by reference TRBV7-2 and TRBJ2-3, the full variable domain reads GAGVSQSPSNKVTEKGKDVELRCDPISGHTALYWYRQSLGQGLEFLIYFQGNSAPDKSGLPSDRFSAERTGGSVSTLTIQRTQQEDSAVYLCASSSRGLDEDTQYFGPGTRLTVL.